The 20 T cell receptor beta chains presented below share a single source sample, sequenced in a study of T cell repertoires in ileal Crohn's disease. Sequencing was performed with immunoSEQ multiplex PCR; in TCRdb, only in-frame clones are kept and a portion is missing. The profile shows roughly 5,800 clones, 95% of them singletons. Sequenced material: ileal tissue. Receptors originate from an adult with Crohn's disease.

V and J are TRBV28 and TRBJ1-2; D ambiguous. Germline lookup yields CDR1 MDHEN and CDR2 SYDVKM. Trimming stripped 4 bases from V and 1 base from J, with 7 bases between. The CDR3 contains 13 residues. CDR3 in amino acids: CASSSLINYGYTF. The CDR3 bases are TGTGCCAGCAGTTCCCTTATTAACTATGGCTACACCTTC.

The chain combines TRBV14 with TRBJ1-2; the D gene is possibly TRBD1 (5 bases). From germline, CDR1 is SGHDN and CDR2 FVKESK. The CDR3 consists of 16 residues. Trimming took off 2 bases at V and 8 bases at J, with 21 bases between the two ends. The CDR3, as DNA: TGTGCCAGCAGCCAACTTGGGGGGAGGGGTATCCGAGGCTACACCTTC. Translation gives CASSQLGGRGIRGYTF.

The rearrangement links TRBV19 to TRBJ1-4; weak D call: TRBD1 (5 bases). The germline V and J ends were trimmed by 6 bases and 7 bases, with 15 bases remaining between them. Germline V gene sequence: CDR1 LNHDA, CDR2 SQIVND (reference sequence). CDR3 size: 14 residues. In nucleotides, the CDR3 is TGTGCCAGTAGGACTGGGGCGGCCCCTGAAAAACTGTTTTTT. This gives the protein CASRTGAAPEKLFF.

The chain links TRBV28 to TRBJ1-2, with D unclear. The V and J ends lost 6 bases and 8 bases respectively, with 19 bases between them. The germline CDR1 and CDR2 sequences are MDHEN and SYDVKM. This CDR3 has 14 amino acids. The CDR3: CASSLQPRSGGYTF. The CDR3 DNA sequence: TGTGCCAGCAGCCTACAGCCACGTTCAGGCGGCTACACCTTC.

The chain carries TRBV30 and TRBJ2-3, with 8 bases fitting TRBD2. CDR1 is GTSNPN, CDR2 SVGIG, per germline (reference sequence). V lost 4 bases, J lost 0 bases, and 15 bases stayed unmatched. The CDR3 runs 18 residues. The CDR3: CAWIRRLGGGPSTDTQYF. The CDR3 DNA reads TGTGCCTGGATTCGTCGACTTGGCGGGGGGCCTAGCACAGATACGCAGTATTTT.

The chain carries TRBV10-2 and TRBJ2-5; 9 nucleotides match TRBD1. Germline loops: CDR1 WSHSY, CDR2 SAAADI. CDR3 length equals 14 residues. The V segment lost 10 bases and the J segment 9 bases; nucleotides outside the gene matches: 15. The CDR3 nucleotides are TGCGCCACCTCGGACAGGGGCAGGCAAAGTCCCCAGTACTTC. As protein: CATSDRGRQSPQYF.

The gene calls are TRBV28 and TRBJ1-2; D is perhaps TRBD1 (5 bases). The CDR3 totals 15 residues. Deletions cut 4 bases from V and 4 bases from J, with 16 bases between. CDR1 is MDHEN, CDR2 SYDVKM, per germline. In DNA, the CDR3 is TGTGCCAGCAGTTCCGGGGGACGGTATTTCTATGGCTACACCTTC. Translating gives CASSSGGRYFYGYTF.

The V and J genes are TRBV7-9 and TRBJ2-3; no clear D. This CDR3 is 13 amino acids long. Germline V CDR1 and CDR2: SEHNR, FQNEAQ (reference sequence). Trimming cost V 1 base and J 5 bases, with 7 bases left between them. CDR3 nucleotide sequence: TGTGCCAGCAGCTTAGATTCAATAGATACGCAGTATTTT. It translates to CASSLDSIDTQYF.

The CDR3 nucleotides read TGTGCCAGCAGCGTAGTCGCTCTAGCGGGGGGAACGAACACCGGGGAGCTGTTTTTT. Translation: CASSVVALAGGTNTGELFF. J is TRBJ2-2 and V is TRBV9; 11 bases align to TRBD2. The V and J ends lost 0 bases and 0 bases, in that order; junction bases with no gene match: 7. The CDR3 contains 19 residues. Germline CDR1 SGDLS, CDR2 YYNGEE.

V and J are TRBV2 and TRBJ2-7; 8 bases map to TRBD2. This CDR3 is built from 15 residues. Trimming at V came to 2 bases and at J to 4 bases, leaving 7 bases not matched to a gene. Germline V CDR1 and CDR2: SNHLY, FYNNEI. This CDR3 reads CASSESLGGGYEQYV. CDR3 sequence (DNA): TGTGCCAGCAGTGAATCGCTCGGGGGGGGATACGAGCAGTACGTC.

The chain couples TRBV7-9 to TRBJ2-2; TRBD1 matches 10 bases. CDR1 and CDR2 (germline): SEHNR, FQNEAQ (reference sequence). The trim removed 5 bases at V and 4 bases at J, leaving 13 bases unmatched. This CDR3 has 18 amino acids. The CDR3 loop reads CASSSTHLTGGLTGELFF. CDR3 nucleotides: TGTGCCAGCAGCAGCACCCACCTGACAGGGGGCCTCACCGGGGAGCTGTTTTTT.

The rearrangement joins TRBV7-6 to TRBJ2-7; 7 positions match TRBD1. With V trimmed by 5 bases and J by 3 bases, 4 bases remained unmatched. The CDR3 sequence is 13 residues long. Germline V gives CDR1 SGHVS, CDR2 FNYEAQ. In DNA, the CDR3 is TGTGCCAGCAGCCCAAACAGGGGCTACGAGCAGTACGTC. Residues: CASSPNRGYEQYV.

The chain carries TRBV28 and TRBJ1-1; TRBD1 is a possible D gene (6 bases). Looked up from germline, CDR1 is MDHEN and CDR2 is SYDVKM. Trimming took 5 bases from V and 6 from J, leaving 19 bases between them. The CDR3 loop spans 15 amino acids. The CDR3 nucleotides are TGTGCCAGCAGTCCCCAACAGGGTAGGTACGCTGAAGCTTTCTTT. Protein product: CASSPQQGRYAEAFF.

This clone was seen once. V gene TRBV19 combines with J gene TRBJ2-6; TRBD1 matches at 7 bases. The junction had 14 bases not matched to a gene; V was cut back by 3 bases and J by 0 bases. CDR1 LNHDA and CDR2 SQIVND come from the germline V gene (reference sequence). This CDR3 spans 20 amino acids. The CDR3 region is CASSILPLTGMSSGANVLTF. CDR3 DNA sequence: TGTGCCAGTAGTATCCTACCGCTGACAGGGATGAGCTCTGGGGCCAACGTCCTGACTTTC. Combining the CDR3 with reference TRBV19 and TRBJ2-6 gives the whole variable domain DGGITQSPKYLFRKEGQNVTLSCEQNLNHDAMYWYRQDPGQGLRLIYYSQIVNDFQKGDIAEGYSVSREKKESFPLTVTSAQKNPTAFYLCASSILPLTGMSSGANVLTFGAGSRLTVL.

CDR3 DNA: TGTGCCAGCAGTGAAGAGAAGAACAGGGGGCAGGCTTTCTTT. It translates to CASSEEKNRGQAFF. This sequence joins TRBV2 and TRBJ1-1; 9 bases are shared with TRBD1. Germline CDR1 SNHLY, CDR2 FYNNEI. The CDR3 totals 14 residues. The V gene end was trimmed by 1 base and the J gene end by 11 bases; junction bases not matched to a gene: 8. The full variable domain, with the rest looked up from reference TRBV2 and TRBJ1-1, is EPEVTQTPSHQVTQMGQEVILRCVPISNHLYFYWYRQILGQKVEFLVSFYNNEISEKSEIFDDQFSVERPDGSNFTLKIRSTKLEDSAMYFCASSEEKNRGQAFFGQGTRLTVV.

V gene TRBV28 combines with J gene TRBJ1-4, with D maybe TRBD1 (5 bases). V shed 7 bases and J shed 7 bases, with 22 bases lying between them. Germline loops: CDR1 MDHEN, CDR2 SYDVKM. This CDR3 is 16 amino acids long. CDR3 sequence reads: CASTPLGGATREKLFF. DNA for the CDR3: TGTGCCAGCACCCCCCTGGGGGGAGCAACACGTGAAAAACTGTTTTTT.

This clone was recorded only once. The genes are TRBV15 and TRBJ1-4; 10 bases align to TRBD1. The ends lost 0 bases at V and 7 bases at J; junction bases unmatched: 8. CDR3 size: 17 residues. The germline V gene encodes CDR1 LNHNV and CDR2 YYDKDF (reference sequence). The CDR3 reads CATSRDSDRGRGEKLFF. For the CDR3, the DNA is TGTGCCACCAGCAGAGATTCAGACAGGGGGCGCGGTGAAAAACTGTTTTTT. The full variable domain, its missing parts supplied by reference TRBV15 and TRBJ1-4, is DAMVIQNPRYQVTQFGKPVTLSCSQTLNHNVMYWYQQKSSQAPKLLFHYYDKDFNNEADTPDNFQSRRPNTSFCFLDIRSPGLGDTAMYLCATSRDSDRGRGEKLFFGSGTQLSVL.

The chain joins TRBV2 to TRBJ1-4; D might be TRBD1 (5 bases). Germline CDR1 is SNHLY and CDR2 is FYNNEI. The CDR3 covers 12 residues. CDR3 coding DNA: TGTGCAGGGCGGGGGAACGAGGAAAAACTGTTTTTT. Its protein product is CAGRGNEEKLFF.

V gene TRBV19 combines with J gene TRBJ1-2, with D unclear. The CDR3 runs to 12 residues. With 5 bases removed from V and 3 bases from J, the gap between germline ends came to 7 bases. Germline V gives CDR1 LNHDA, CDR2 SQIVND (reference sequence). CDR3 sequence (DNA): TGTGCCAGTAGTGTGGCAGACTATGGCTACACCTTC. This gives the protein CASSVADYGYTF.

The chain employs TRBV5-1 and TRBJ1-1; D possibly corresponds to TRBD1 (6 bases). Per germline, CDR1 SGHRS and CDR2 YFSETQ. CDR3 size: 17 residues. Trimming took off 0 bases at V and 4 bases at J, with 19 bases between the two ends. CDR3 amino acids: CASSLALPGQSRTEAFF. Here the CDR3 DNA reads TGCGCCAGCAGCTTGGCGCTACCCGGACAGTCCCGCACTGAAGCTTTCTTT.